One and the same sample provided the 19 T cell receptor beta chains below, sequenced in a study of T cell responses to AZD1222 COVID-19 vaccine. Sequenced by immunoSEQ multiplex PCR; TCRdb stores in-frame clones only, minus some. Here the sample spans about 95,000 clones, roughly nine tenths being singletons. The source was peripheral blood, collected on day 0 of AZD1222 vaccination. Receptors originate from an adult in good health.

As DNA, the CDR3 is TGTGCCAGCAGCCCGGCGGACTTAAGGGCAACTAATGAAAAACTGTTTTTT. Translation: CASSPADLRATNEKLFF. The rearrangement joins TRBV2 to TRBJ1-4; D is ambiguous. V shed 6 bases and J shed 0 bases, with 17 bases lying between them. Germline loops: CDR1 SNHLY, CDR2 FYNNEI. The CDR3 runs to 17 residues.

V usage is TRBV2 and J usage is TRBJ1-1, with a tentative D call TRBD1 (5 bases). There are 13 residues in the CDR3. Germline-derived CDR1 and CDR2 are SNHLY and FYNNEI. Trimming removed 7 bases at V and 10 bases at J, with 19 bases between. CDR3 loop: CASKRRRDVRAFF. The CDR3 DNA is TGTGCCAGCAAGAGGCGCAGGGACGTTCGAGCTTTCTTT.

V and J are TRBV11-3 and TRBJ2-3, with 8 bases identical to TRBD2. After removal of 0 bases from V and 3 bases from J, the junction contained 5 bases not matched to a gene. The germline CDR1 and CDR2 sequences are SGHNT and YENEEA. This CDR3 is 16 amino acids long. The CDR3, as DNA: TGTGCCAGCAGCTTAGAAGGTAGCGGGGTAACAGATACGCAGTATTTT. This encodes CASSLEGSGVTDTQYF. The entire variable domain, with the rest obtained from reference TRBV11-3 and TRBJ2-3, is as follows: EAGVVQSPRYKIIEKKQPVAFWCNPISGHNTLYWYLQNLGQGPELLIRYENEEAVDDSQLPKDRFSAERLKGVDSTLKIQPAELGDSAVYLCASSLEGSGVTDTQYFGPGTRLTVL.

This chain joins TRBV6-5 and TRBJ1-3, with D possibly being TRBD1 (6 bases). V was pared by 0 bases and J by 2 bases, with 11 bases between. CDR1 is MNHEY and CDR2 is SVGAGI in the germline V gene. The CDR3 covers 16 residues. The CDR3 is CASSYSTGSAGNTIYF. The CDR3, as DNA: TGTGCCAGCAGTTACTCGACAGGTTCAGCTGGAAACACCATATATTTT.

The rearrangement uses TRBV28 and TRBJ1-2; D call uncertain. This CDR3 spans 12 amino acids. CDR1 and CDR2 from the germline V gene are MDHEN and SYDVKM. V lost 3 bases and J lost 8, with 10 bases in between. DNA for the CDR3: TGTGCCAGCAGTTTCCACACACGAGGCTACACCTTC. Its translation is CASSFHTRGYTF.

The chain combines TRBV5-1 with TRBJ2-7; TRBD2 agrees at 11 bases. The CDR3 extends over 15 amino acids. Looked up from germline, CDR1 is SGHRS and CDR2 is YFSETQ. V lost 1 base and J lost 4; bases outside the gene matches: 4. In DNA form, the CDR3 reads TGCGCCAGCAGCTTGACTAGCGGGGGCGGGTACGAGCAGTACTTC. It translates to CASSLTSGGGYEQYF.

This clone was detected a few times. V usage is TRBV5-1 and J usage is TRBJ2-2; no clear D. This CDR3 contains 13 residues. Trimming took off 0 bases at V and 6 bases at J, with 6 bases between the two ends. From germline, CDR1 is SGHRS and CDR2 YFSETQ. CDR3 residues: CASSLEGPGELFF. For the CDR3, the DNA is TGCGCCAGCAGCTTGGAAGGGCCCGGGGAGCTGTTTTTT.

For this clone: A junction boundary mismatches the germline segment, possibly from a read error. The V call is TRBV11-2, the J call TRBJ1-3, with D perhaps TRBD1 (5 bases). Germline V CDR1 and CDR2: SGHAT, FQNNGV. CDR3 length: 16 residues. The CDR3 region has the DNA TGTGCCGGCAGCTTAGAAGACAGCCAGCCTGGAAACACCATATATTTT. This encodes CAGSLEDSQPGNTIYF.

The chain employs TRBV18 and TRBJ2-2; D call uncertain. Per germline, CDR1 KGHSH and CDR2 LQKENI. Trimming removed 3 bases at V and 1 base at J, with 12 bases between. The CDR3 totals 16 residues. The CDR3 sequence is CASSPNGGWNTGELFF. The CDR3 DNA is TGTGCCAGCTCACCGAATGGCGGTTGGAACACCGGGGAGCTGTTTTTT.

The chain couples TRBV19 to TRBJ1-5, with a weak D call TRBD1 (6 bases). V lost 1 base, J lost 7 bases, and 20 bases lay in between. CDR3 length equals 17 residues. Germline V gives CDR1 LNHDA, CDR2 SQIVND (reference sequence). The CDR3 region is CASSIARSAGAGQPQHF. The CDR3 coding sequence is TGTGCCAGTAGTATAGCCCGGTCAGCGGGGGCTGGACAGCCCCAGCATTTT.

The rearrangement joins TRBV7-6 to TRBJ2-1; 10 nucleotides match TRBD2. The CDR3 is made up of 19 amino acids. Germline CDR1 and CDR2: SGHVS and FNYEAQ. Trimming took 3 bases from V and 3 from J; bases not matched to a gene: 14. CDR3: CASSFPGDSGGPSYNEQFF. For the CDR3, the DNA is TGTGCCAGCAGCTTTCCTGGGGATAGCGGGGGGCCCAGCTACAATGAGCAGTTCTTC. Complete variable domain (other parts from reference TRBV7-6 and TRBJ2-1): GAGVSQSPRYKVTKRGQDVALRCDPISGHVSLYWYRQALGQGPEFLTYFNYEAQQDKSGLPNDRFSAERPEGSISTLTIQRTEQRDSAMYRCASSFPGDSGGPSYNEQFFGPGTRLTVL.

V and J are TRBV9 and TRBJ2-5; D is ambiguous. The CDR3 is 13 residues long. The germline gives CDR1 SGDLS, CDR2 YYNGEE. Trimming removed 2 bases at V and 3 bases at J, with 8 bases between. The CDR3 region is CASSVNIKETQYF. The CDR3 DNA is TGTGCCAGCAGCGTCAATATCAAAGAGACCCAGTACTTC.

This chain connects TRBV9 to TRBJ1-1; possible D gene TRBD1, 5 bases. Trimming pared 7 bases from V and 0 bases from J, leaving 10 bases between. The CDR3 consists of 13 residues. The germline V gene has CDR1 SGDLS and CDR2 YYNGEE. The CDR3 reads CASQGVMNTEAFF. CDR3 sequence (DNA): TGTGCCAGCCAGGGTGTCATGAACACTGAAGCTTTCTTT.

The gene calls are TRBV5-6 and TRBJ1-4, with a tentative D call TRBD1 (6 bases). The CDR3 has 16 amino acids. V shed 4 bases and J shed 7 bases, with 20 bases lying between them. Germline assignment: CDR1 SGHDT and CDR2 YYEEEE. CDR3 region: CASSTRTAALGEKLFF. The DNA of the CDR3 is TGTGCCAGCAGCACCCGGACAGCCGCGCTTGGTGAAAAACTGTTTTTT. Based on the CDR3 plus reference TRBV5-6 and TRBJ1-4, the full variable domain is DAGVTQSPTHLIKTRGQQVTLRCSPKSGHDTVSWYQQALGQGPQFIFQYYEEEERQRGNFPDRFSGHQFPNYSSELNVNALLLGDSALYLCASSTRTAALGEKLFFGSGTQLSVL.

The V gene is TRBV5-5, the J gene TRBJ2-5; no clear D. The length of the CDR3 is 14 residues. Trimming cost V 0 bases and J 5 bases, with 11 bases left between them. Germline V gives CDR1 SGHKS, CDR2 YYEKEE (reference sequence). The DNA for the CDR3 is TGTGCCAGCAGCTTGGGGTTCAGCGCGGAGACCCAGTACTTC. Amino acid sequence: CASSLGFSAETQYF. The whole variable domain, remainder taken from reference TRBV5-5 and TRBJ2-5, is DAGVTQSPTHLIKTRGQQVTLRCSPISGHKSVSWYQQVLGQGPQFIFQYYEKEERGRGNFPDRFSARQFPNYSSELNVNALLLGDSALYLCASSLGFSAETQYFGPGTRLLVL.

The chain recombines TRBV27 with TRBJ1-2; possible D gene TRBD1, 6 bases. Trimming removed 6 bases at V and 4 bases at J, with 15 bases between. This CDR3 has 14 amino acids. The germline V gene has CDR1 MNHEY and CDR2 SMNVEV (reference sequence). The CDR3 nucleotides read TGTGCCAGCAGGGAGACAGGAGGGGTCTATGGCTACACCTTC. This translates into CASRETGGVYGYTF.

The J gene is TRBJ1-1, the V gene TRBV5-5; no clear D gene. This CDR3 is 13 amino acids long. V dropped 0 bases and J dropped 0 bases, with 3 bases sitting between them. CDR1 SGHKS and CDR2 YYEKEE come from the germline V gene (reference sequence). The CDR3 region is CASSLGMNTEAFF. The CDR3, as DNA: TGTGCCAGCAGCTTGGGAATGAACACTGAAGCTTTCTTT. The whole variable domain, filled in from reference TRBV5-5 and TRBJ1-1, reads DAGVTQSPTHLIKTRGQQVTLRCSPISGHKSVSWYQQVLGQGPQFIFQYYEKEERGRGNFPDRFSARQFPNYSSELNVNALLLGDSALYLCASSLGMNTEAFFGQGTRLTVV.

CDR3 DNA sequence: TGTGCCAGCACCAGCCGGCTCGCAGGGGGGTATGGCTACACCTTC. It codes for CASTSRLAGGYGYTF. The V gene is TRBV6-5, the J gene TRBJ1-2, with TRBD1 matching over 7 bases. Per the germline V gene, CDR1 is MNHEY and CDR2 is SVGAGI. CDR3 length: 15 residues. V dropped 7 bases and J dropped 5; count of bases not matched to a gene: 13.

This chain uses TRBV3-1 (or the pseudogene TRBV3-2) with TRBJ2-7, with D possibly called TRBD1 or TRBD2 (6 bases each). With 3 bases removed from V and 7 bases from J, the gap between germline ends came to 13 bases. Germline V lookup: CDR1 LGHDT, CDR2 YNNKEL (reference sequence). The CDR3 length is 13 residues. The DNA for the CDR3 is TGTGCCAGCAGCCATCGGGGGCGGGGAGAGCAGTACTTC. The encoded protein is CASSHRGRGEQYF.